The text below deals with one T cell receptor (beta chain). Its antigen is unknown. The record originates from a study of cytomegalovirus exposure and HLA in healthy donors. Points from the study as a whole: In a later analysis, across HLA loci, associated TCR counts were highest for DRB1, lowest for HLA-C.

The donors were healthy bone marrow donors. PCR employed 60 Vbeta and 13 Jbeta primers. Clones were read by immunoSEQ multiplex PCR, and TCRdb kept only the in-frame ones, dropping some. This sample has roughly 130,000 clones, with around 75% found just once. CDR3 length: 12 residues. Germline values: CDR1 GTSNPN, CDR2 SVGIG (reference sequence). V gave up 2 bases and J gave up 6 bases, with 8 bases separating them. Specimen: PBMCs. The clonotype was recovered from a female donor in good health and CMV-seronegative. The J gene is TRBJ1-5, the V gene TRBV30; D is undetermined. The CDR3 sequence: CAWSRDAQPQHF. DNA of the CDR3: TGTGCCTGGAGTCGCGATGCTCAGCCCCAGCATTTT. Combining the CDR3 with reference TRBV30 and TRBJ1-5 gives the whole variable domain SQTIHQWPATLVQPVGSPLSLECTVEGTSNPNLYWYRQAAGRGLQLLFYSVGIGQISSEVPQNLSASRPQDRQFILSSKKLLLSDSGFYLCAWSRDAQPQHFGDGTRLSIL.